This T cell receptor beta chain was captured by sequencing in a study of beta chain features in type 1 diabetes. Study-wide results and caveats: The study found fewer insertions and more deletions at VDJ junctions in type 1 diabetes patients. The similarity of naive, central memory and Treg TCRB repertoires appeared greater among patients than among healthy donors. Whether HLA type influences TCRB rearrangement remained unresolved here. Moderate yet significant TCRB CDR3 shortening was seen in Type 1 diabetes patients in all four CD4+ subsets.

The CDR3 sequence is 16 residues long. V shed 0 bases and J shed 2 bases, with 14 bases lying between them. The germline CDR1 and CDR2 sequences are LGHNA and YNFKEQ. Turning to this clone: Its antigen is unknown.

The authors reverse transcribed all of the isolated RNA, so sequencing captured expressed TCRB transcripts. This table comes from immunoSEQ multiplex PCR, and its TCRdb copy is limited to in-frame clones, with some not included. The table has some 360,000 clones, roughly 9.8% seen once. J is TRBJ2-7 and V is TRBV4-2; D is undetermined. Sequenced input: central memory CD4+ T cells from blood. This TCR came from a man between 25 and 39 years old with type 1 diabetes. This chain's CDR3 is CASSQEGGDVTYEQYF. The CDR3 DNA follows: TGTGCCAGCAGCCAAGAGGGTGGAGACGTAACCTACGAGCAGTACTTC.